Listed here are 3 T cell receptor beta chains from one sample, sequenced in a study of T cells in Graves' hyperthyroidism and ophthalmopathy (dated 2019 in TCRdb). The library was built by means of multiplex PCR. Reads for this sample came from an Illumina HiSeq 2000. Amplification of TCR beta CDR3 regions was carried out from RNA transcripts. The TCR CDR3 was subjected to a first round of RT-PCR using the HTBI primer set and the Qiagen OneStep RT-PCR kit. TCRdb's own reprocessing of the public reads used fastp at Q25 and MiXCR and kept productive beta chains. Every distinct CDR3 protein forms one entry, paired with its most common genes and DNA. The table for this sample lists hundreds of thousands of distinct CDR3 sequences; 14% of them were counted only once. In total, the top ten clones hold about 9.4% of the sample. The sequencing input was blood. These receptors all stem from a woman between 18 and 29 years old with Graves' hyperthyroidism.

In this sample, this clonotype turned up many times. This sequence joins TRBV6-2 or TRBV6-3 and TRBJ2-7, with TRBD2 as a possible D gene (5 bases). Per the germline V gene, CDR1 is MNHEY and CDR2 is SVGEGT. This CDR3 comprises 14 residues. V was trimmed by 1 base and J by 3 bases, leaving 10 bases between them. The DNA of the CDR3 is TGTGCCAGCAGTTACTACGCGGCGGGCTACGAGCAGTACTTC. This translates into CASSYYAAGYEQYF.

The genes are TRBV30 and TRBJ2-1, with D perhaps being TRBD1 or TRBD2 (5 bases each). Per the germline V gene, CDR1 is GTSNPN and CDR2 is SVGIG (reference sequence). This CDR3 is 13 amino acids long. The V gene lost 5 bases and the J gene lost 10 bases, with 18 bases spanning the gap. The DNA of the CDR3 is TGTGCCTGGGGGACGGGCGGCCGGAGGGAGCAGTTCTTC. Translating it yields CAWGTGGRREQFF.

The chain links TRBV12-5 to TRBJ2-2; D is unclear. CDR3 length: 18 residues. Trimming cost V 0 bases and J 2 bases, with 16 bases left between them. Germline CDR1 and CDR2: LGHNT and FRNRAP. CDR3 nucleotides: TGTGCTAGTGGTTTGGTAATAGGCCTTGGGGATAACACCGGGGAGCTGTTTTTT. Translating it yields CASGLVIGLGDNTGELFF.